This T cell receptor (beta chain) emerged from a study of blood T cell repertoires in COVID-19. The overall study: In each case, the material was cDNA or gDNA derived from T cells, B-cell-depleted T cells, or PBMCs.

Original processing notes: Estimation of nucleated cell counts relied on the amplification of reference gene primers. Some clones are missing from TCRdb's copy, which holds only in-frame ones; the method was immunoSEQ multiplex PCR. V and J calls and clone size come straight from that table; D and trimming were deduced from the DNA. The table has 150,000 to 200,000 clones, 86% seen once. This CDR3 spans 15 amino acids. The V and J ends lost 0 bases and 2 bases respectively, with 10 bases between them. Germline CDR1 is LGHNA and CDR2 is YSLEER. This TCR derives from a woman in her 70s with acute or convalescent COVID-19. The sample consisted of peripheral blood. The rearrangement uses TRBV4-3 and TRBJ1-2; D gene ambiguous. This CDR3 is CASSQDSGENYGYTF. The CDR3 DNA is TGCGCCAGCAGCCAAGATTCCGGGGAAAACTATGGCTACACCTTC.